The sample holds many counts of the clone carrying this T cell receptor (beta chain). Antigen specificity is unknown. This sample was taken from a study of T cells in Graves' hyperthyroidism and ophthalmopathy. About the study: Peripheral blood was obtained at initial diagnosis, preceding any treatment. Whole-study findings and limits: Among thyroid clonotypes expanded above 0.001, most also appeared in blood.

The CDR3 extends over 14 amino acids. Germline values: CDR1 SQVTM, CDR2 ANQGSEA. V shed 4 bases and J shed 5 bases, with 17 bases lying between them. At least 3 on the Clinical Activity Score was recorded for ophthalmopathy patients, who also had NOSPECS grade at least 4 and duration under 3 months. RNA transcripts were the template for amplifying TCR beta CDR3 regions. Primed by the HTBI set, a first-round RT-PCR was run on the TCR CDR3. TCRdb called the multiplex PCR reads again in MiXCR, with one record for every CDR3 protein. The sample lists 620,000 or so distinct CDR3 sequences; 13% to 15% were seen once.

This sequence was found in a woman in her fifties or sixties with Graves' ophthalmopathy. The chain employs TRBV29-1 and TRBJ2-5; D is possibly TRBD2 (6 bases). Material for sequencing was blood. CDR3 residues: CSVVRDGGLETQYF. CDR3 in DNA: TGCAGCGTTGTGCGGGACGGTGGTTTGGAGACCCAGTACTTC.